The 11 T cell receptor beta chains presented below share a single source sample, sequenced in a study of T cell responses to AZD1222 COVID-19 vaccine. Clones were read by immunoSEQ multiplex PCR, and TCRdb kept only the in-frame ones, dropping some. The table has approximately 99,000 clones, roughly nine tenths seen once. The specimen was peripheral blood, collected 28 days after the second AZD1222 dose. These receptors came from an adult who received the AZD1222 COVID-19 vaccine.

The rearrangement joins TRBV28 to TRBJ1-2; D is perhaps TRBD1 (6 bases). From germline, CDR1 is MDHEN and CDR2 SYDVKM. The CDR3 has 13 amino acids. Trimming removed 5 bases from V and 5 bases from J, with 12 bases in between. The CDR3 DNA reads as TGTGCCAGCAGTGAATCAGGGGTTTATGGCTACACCTTC. Translation gives CASSESGVYGYTF.

The chain uses TRBV6-1 and TRBJ2-7; D unresolved. The CDR3 has 12 amino acids. In germline, CDR1 is MNHNS, CDR2 SASEGT. Trimming pared 2 bases from V and 4 bases from J, leaving 6 bases between. The CDR3 sequence is CASSETRYEQYF. CDR3 coding DNA: TGTGCCAGCAGTGAAACACGATACGAGCAGTACTTC.

On this clone itself: Within the sample, other DNA sequences also encode this same CDR3. In DNA form, the CDR3 reads TGTGCCAGCAGTTTGAGAGGGGGTGGTCAGCCCCAGCATTTT. This encodes CASSLRGGGQPQHF. The chain carries TRBV28 and TRBJ1-5, with D possibly being TRBD1 (6 bases). In germline, CDR1 is MDHEN, CDR2 SYDVKM. CDR3 length: 14 amino acids. The V end was cut by 3 bases, the J end by 6 bases, with 12 bases between.

CDR3 nucleotide sequence: TGTGCCAGCAGCCAAGAAGGCAGTCGGATAAACACTGAAGCTTTCTTT. Translating it yields CASSQEGSRINTEAFF. The V gene is TRBV4-2, the J gene TRBJ1-1; D gene uncertain. Trimming took off 0 bases at V and 2 bases at J, with 13 bases between the two ends. Germline CDR1 and CDR2: LGHNA and YNFKEQ. The CDR3 length is 16 residues.

V is TRBV11-3 and J is TRBJ2-2; D uncertain. Trimming took off 2 bases at V and 2 bases at J, with 6 bases between the two ends. CDR1 is SGHNT and CDR2 is YENEEA in the germline V gene. The CDR3 spans 14 residues. DNA of the CDR3: TGTGCCAGCAGCTTATACAGTAACACCGGGGAGCTGTTTTTT. Residues: CASSLYSNTGELFF.

V and J are TRBV7-7 and TRBJ2-7, with D possibly matching TRBD1 (6 bases). This CDR3 contains 13 residues. Germline-derived CDR1 and CDR2 are SSHAT and FNYEAQ (reference sequence). The V end lost 4 bases, the J end lost 3 bases, and 10 bases lay between the germline ends. The CDR3 here is CASSYEQGYEQYF. The CDR3 coding sequence is TGTGCCAGCAGCTACGAACAGGGCTACGAGCAGTACTTC.

The rearrangement uses TRBV10-1 and TRBJ2-3; TRBD2 matches 13 bases. The CDR3 length is 17 residues. Germline assignment: CDR1 WNHNN and CDR2 SYGVQD (reference sequence). Germline trimming cut 4 bases from V and 3 bases from J; bases unmatched to any gene: 7. DNA of the CDR3: TGCGCCAGCAGTGGGCCCGGACTAGCGGGAGCTACAGATACGCAGTATTTT. It codes for CASSGPGLAGATDTQYF.

The V gene is TRBV6-1, the J gene TRBJ1-2; D perhaps matches TRBD1 (5 bases). Germline CDR1 reads MNHNS; CDR2 reads SASEGT. V gave up 2 bases and J gave up 4 bases, with 11 bases separating them. The CDR3 contains 14 residues. In DNA, the CDR3 is TGTGCCAGCAGTGAAATTGGGGGGAGCTATGGCTACACCTTC. This sequence encodes CASSEIGGSYGYTF.

In DNA, the CDR3 is TGTGCCATCAGTGTTGGGACAGGGCCGAACACTGAAGCTTTCTTT. It is translated as CAISVGTGPNTEAFF. The chain combines TRBV10-3 with TRBJ1-1, with 9 nucleotides matching TRBD1. CDR3 length: 15 amino acids. The V segment lost 4 bases and the J segment 1 base; nucleotides outside the gene matches: 4. Germline V gene sequence: CDR1 ENHRY, CDR2 SYGVKD.

The chain carries TRBV2 and TRBJ2-1, with 12 bases matching TRBD2. Germline V lookup: CDR1 SNHLY, CDR2 FYNNEI. Trimming cost V 5 bases and J 8 bases; bases outside gene matches: 4. The CDR3 runs to 14 residues. The CDR3 protein is CASSRLAGVYEQFF. CDR3 nucleotides: TGTGCCAGCAGTAGACTAGCGGGAGTGTATGAGCAGTTCTTC.

The V call is TRBV5-1, the J call TRBJ2-1, with TRBD1 matching 7 bases. CDR1 is SGHRS, CDR2 YFSETQ, per germline. This CDR3 comprises 14 residues. The J segment lost 6 bases and the V segment lost 4 bases, leaving 7 bases of the junction unmatched. The CDR3 here is CASSVGQDLNEQFF. CDR3 DNA sequence: TGCGCCAGCAGCGTCGGACAGGACCTCAATGAGCAGTTCTTC.